The 16 T cell receptor beta chains in this list originate from one sample, sequenced in a study of blood T cell repertoires in COVID-19. Method: immunoSEQ multiplex PCR; TCRdb's copy keeps in-frame clones and lacks some. The data show around 83,000 clones, with about nine tenths seen just once and 25% to 30% held by the top ten. Sequenced sample: peripheral blood. These receptors were taken from a man aged 50-59 years with active or convalescent COVID-19.

CDR3 bases: TGTGCCAGCAGCCCCGGGGGACTTTCGGATACGCAGTATTTT. Its translation is CASSPGGLSDTQYF. This sequence joins TRBV9 and TRBJ2-3; the D gene is possibly TRBD2 (6 bases). This CDR3 spans 14 amino acids. CDR1 is SGDLS, CDR2 YYNGEE, per germline. Trimming took 4 bases from V and 6 from J, leaving 15 bases between them.

On this clone: The same CDR3 is also encoded by other DNA sequences in this sample. The chain combines TRBV7-8 with TRBJ1-5; weak D call: TRBD1 (5 bases). This CDR3 is built from 14 residues. The germline V gene encodes CDR1 SGHVS and CDR2 FQNEAQ. Trimming removed 5 bases from V and 3 bases from J, with 11 bases in between. Written as DNA, the CDR3 is TGTGCCAGCAGCCCCGACAGACTCAATCAGCCCCAGCATTTT. Translated: CASSPDRLNQPQHF.

This chain connects TRBV5-6 to TRBJ2-1, with 10 bases lining up with TRBD2. CDR3 length: 17 residues. With V trimmed by 1 base and J by 4 bases, 8 bases remained unmatched. The germline gives CDR1 SGHDT, CDR2 YYEEEE. The CDR3 is CASSLRTSGPLYNEQFF. As DNA, the CDR3 is TGTGCCAGCAGCTTGAGGACTAGCGGTCCCCTTTACAATGAGCAGTTCTTC.

The V and J genes are TRBV19 and TRBJ2-2, with TRBD1 as a possible D gene (5 bases). Germline lookup yields CDR1 LNHDA and CDR2 SQIVND (reference sequence). The CDR3 contains 16 residues. Deletions cut 9 bases from V and 7 bases from J, with 24 bases between. DNA for the CDR3: TGTGCCAGCCTGTCAGTCGTTAGGGGCCTGAACGGGGAGCTGTTTTTT. Encoded protein: CASLSVVRGLNGELFF.

The chain couples TRBV5-5 to TRBJ1-4; the match to TRBD1 covers 9 bases. Losses at the gene ends were 4 bases for V and 3 bases for J; bases not matched to a gene: 7. This CDR3 has 16 amino acids. In germline, CDR1 is SGHKS, CDR2 YYEKEE (reference sequence). Written as DNA, the CDR3 is TGTGCCAGCAGCCTGGGACAGGGATTGTCTAATGAAAAACTGTTTTTT. Amino acid sequence: CASSLGQGLSNEKLFF.

This chain uses TRBV29-1 with TRBJ2-3; 8 nucleotides agree with TRBD1. The V and J ends lost 7 bases and 1 base, in that order; junction bases with no gene match: 7. CDR1 SQVTM and CDR2 ANQGSEA come from the germline V gene. This CDR3 has 14 residues. For the CDR3, the DNA is TGCAGCGGGTCAGGGGGCGCGGGCACAGATACGCAGTATTTT. It codes for CSGSGGAGTDTQYF.

The chain is built from TRBV18 and TRBJ1-5; D not certain. The CDR3 is 13 residues long. The germline V and J ends were trimmed by 3 bases and 1 base, with 4 bases remaining between them. Looked up from germline, CDR1 is KGHSH and CDR2 is LQKENI. CDR3 loop: CASSPGSNQPQHF. DNA of the CDR3: TGTGCCAGCTCACCTGGCAGCAATCAGCCCCAGCATTTT. Complete variable domain (other parts from reference TRBV18 and TRBJ1-5): NAGVMQNPRHLVRRRGQEARLRCSPMKGHSHVYWYRQLPEEGLKFMVYLQKENIIDESGMPKERFSAEFPKEGPSILRIQQVVRGDSAAYFCASSPGSNQPQHFGDGTRLSIL.

This chain joins TRBV14 and TRBJ1-2; no definite D call. The germline gives CDR1 SGHDN, CDR2 FVKESK. The CDR3 loop spans 17 amino acids. V gave up 0 bases and J gave up 4 bases, with 18 bases separating them. CDR3: CASSQDINSGRVYGYTF. CDR3 nucleotides: TGTGCCAGCAGCCAAGATATCAACTCGGGGAGAGTCTATGGCTACACCTTC.

The rearrangement joins TRBV28 to TRBJ1-2; 7 bases line up with TRBD1. The ends lost 6 bases at V and 4 bases at J; junction bases unmatched: 8. Germline V lookup: CDR1 MDHEN, CDR2 SYDVKM. The CDR3 loop spans 14 amino acids. CDR3 in DNA: TGTGCCAGCAGCCGGAGACAGGGTACCTATGGCTACACCTTC. Translation gives CASSRRQGTYGYTF.

The chain combines TRBV5-1 with TRBJ2-3; possibly TRBD2 for D (5 bases). Germline CDR1 SGHRS, CDR2 YFSETQ. CDR3 length: 15 amino acids. The ends were cut back, 1 base at V and 2 bases at J, with 11 bases in the middle. CDR3 nucleotides: TGCGCCAGCAGCTTGCCACTCGGGAACACAGATACGCAGTATTTT. It is translated as CASSLPLGNTDTQYF.

The CDR3 loop reads CASSLGQGTPGAEAFF. CDR3 bases: TGCGCCAGCAGCTTGGGCCAGGGGACCCCTGGGGCTGAAGCTTTCTTT. This sequence joins TRBV5-1 and TRBJ1-1; perhaps TRBD1 as D (6 bases). CDR3 length equals 16 residues. V was cut by 0 bases and J by 6 bases, with 18 bases left in between. Per germline, CDR1 SGHRS and CDR2 YFSETQ. Together with reference TRBV5-1 and TRBJ1-1, the CDR3 gives the full variable domain: KAGVTQTPRYLIKTRGQQVTLSCSPISGHRSVSWYQQTPGQGLQFLFEYFSETQRNKGNFPGRFSGRQFSNSRSEMNVSTLELGDSALYLCASSLGQGTPGAEAFFGQGTRLTVV.

The gene calls are TRBV5-4 and TRBJ2-7, with 7 nucleotides matching TRBD1. Trimming cost V 1 base and J 3 bases; bases outside gene matches: 4. The CDR3 has 14 residues. Germline V gene lookup returns CDR1 SGHNT and CDR2 YYREEE (reference sequence). The CDR3 DNA is TGTGCCAGCAGCTTGCAGGGACAGAGCTACGAGCAGTACTTC. Amino acids: CASSLQGQSYEQYF.

This chain links TRBV27 with TRBJ2-7, with a weak D call TRBD2 (6 bases). Per the germline V gene, CDR1 is MNHEY and CDR2 is SMNVEV (reference sequence). The length of the CDR3 is 14 residues. V was clipped by 7 bases and J by 2 bases, with 15 bases between them. CDR3: CASNFRGLPYEQYF. CDR3 nucleotides: TGTGCCAGCAATTTTCGCGGACTACCCTACGAGCAGTACTTC.

The chain couples TRBV19 to TRBJ2-1, with 8 nucleotides matching TRBD1. J was trimmed by 0 bases and V by 5 bases; bases with no gene match: 3. CDR1 and CDR2 from the germline V gene are LNHDA and SQIVND (reference sequence). The CDR3 sequence is 15 residues long. CDR3 sequence (DNA): TGTGCCAGTAGTCCGGACAGGGACTCCTACAATGAGCAGTTCTTC. Residues: CASSPDRDSYNEQFF.

This chain links TRBV7-2 with TRBJ2-1, with a possible D match to TRBD2 (5 bases). CDR3 length: 13 residues. CDR1 is SGHTA, CDR2 FQGNSA, per germline. V lost 1 base and J 10 bases, leaving 11 bases between the germline ends. CDR3 sequence (DNA): TGTGCCAGCAGCTTAGTAGTAGGGAGAGAGCAGTTCTTC. As protein: CASSLVVGREQFF.

The chain joins TRBV3-1 (or the pseudogene TRBV3-2) to TRBJ1-1; TRBD1 is a possible D gene (5 bases). CDR1 is LGHDT and CDR2 is YNNKEL in the germline V gene (reference sequence). V was trimmed by 1 base and J by 4 bases, leaving 10 bases between them. The CDR3 is 14 residues long. The CDR3 sequence is CASSQGLGGTEAFF. For the CDR3, the DNA is TGTGCCAGCAGCCAAGGTCTGGGGGGCACTGAAGCTTTCTTT.